This TCR beta chain was documented in a study of blood T cell repertoires in COVID-19. This table comes from immunoSEQ multiplex PCR, and its TCRdb copy is limited to in-frame clones, with some not included. The sample has approximately 210,000 clones; 89% are singletons. This clone has only one observation. V was clipped by 4 bases and J by 7 bases, with 17 bases between them. The V gene's germline CDR1 is SGDLS and CDR2 YYNGEE. The CDR3 is 15 residues long. This receptor was identified in a woman aged 40 to 55 with acute or convalescent COVID-19. The sample was peripheral blood. The V gene is TRBV9, the J gene TRBJ2-2; D might be TRBD2 (5 bases). The CDR3 coding sequence is TGTGCCAGCAGCCCTACCGGAAAAGGGAGCGGGGAGCTGTTTTTT. Its translation is CASSPTGKGSGELFF.